This T cell receptor beta chain appears in the sequencing data of a study of T cell repertoires in cytomegalovirus infection. The overall study: As its CMV epitopes, the study selected recently identified HLA-C-restricted and well-studied HLA-B-restricted targets. Public TCR beta signatures were indicative of both CMV infection and a matching HLA type.

Whole-study results and caveats: Carriers of CMV and the relevant HLA type were discriminated by public TCR beta frequency. Predominance within the ex vivo response was attributable to HLA-C-restricted CMV-specific TCR beta clonotypes.

Germline V gene data show CDR1 as SEHNR and CDR2 as FQNEAQ (reference sequence). V was pared by 5 bases and J by 0 bases, with 14 bases between. The CDR3 loop spans 15 amino acids. TCRdb re-analysed the reads in MiXCR, keeping a single row per CDR3 protein. This sample carries tens of thousands of distinct CDR3 sequences, 15% to 25% of them seen once, and the ten largest clones take 26%. With regard to this clonotype: Its antigen is not identified.

The sample here was CD8+ T cells from cultured PBMCs, taken from culture after CMV antigen stimulation. This chain joins TRBV7-9 and TRBJ2-7; D unclear. This clonotype was obtained from a human donor in good health (CMV status not recorded). Some clones in this sample may be carry-over from other donors' samples. This CDR3 is CASSAGRVSSYEQYF. In DNA, the CDR3 is TGTGCCAGCAGCGCAGGACGGGTCAGCTCCTACGAGCAGTACTTC.